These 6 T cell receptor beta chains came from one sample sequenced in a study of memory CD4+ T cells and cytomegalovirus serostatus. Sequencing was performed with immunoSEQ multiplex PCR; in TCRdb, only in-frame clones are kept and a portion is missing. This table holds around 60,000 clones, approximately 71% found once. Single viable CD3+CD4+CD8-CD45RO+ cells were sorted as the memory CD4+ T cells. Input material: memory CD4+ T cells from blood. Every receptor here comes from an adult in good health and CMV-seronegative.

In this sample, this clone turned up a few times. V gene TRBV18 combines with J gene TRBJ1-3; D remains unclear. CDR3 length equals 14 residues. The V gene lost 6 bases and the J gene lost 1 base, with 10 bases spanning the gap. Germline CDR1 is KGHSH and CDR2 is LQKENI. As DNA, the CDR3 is TGTGCCAGCTCCGAGACATCATCTGGAAACACCATATATTTT. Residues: CASSETSSGNTIYF.

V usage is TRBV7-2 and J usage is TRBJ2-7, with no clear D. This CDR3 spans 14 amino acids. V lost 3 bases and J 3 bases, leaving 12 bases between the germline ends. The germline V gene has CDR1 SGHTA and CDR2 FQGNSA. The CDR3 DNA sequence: TGTGCCAGCAGCTTGGTAGGGTTGGGCTACGAGCAGTACTTC. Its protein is CASSLVGLGYEQYF. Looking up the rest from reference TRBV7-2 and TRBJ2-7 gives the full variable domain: GAGVSQSPSNKVTEKGKDVELRCDPISGHTALYWYRQSLGQGLEFLIYFQGNSAPDKSGLPSDRFSAERTGGSVSTLTIQRTQQEDSAVYLCASSLVGLGYEQYFGPGTRLTVT.

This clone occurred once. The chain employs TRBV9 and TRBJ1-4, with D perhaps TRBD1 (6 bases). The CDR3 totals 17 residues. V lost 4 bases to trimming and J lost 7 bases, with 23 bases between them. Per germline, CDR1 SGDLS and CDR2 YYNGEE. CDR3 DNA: TGTGCCAGCAGCCCTACCCCAGGGGAGGGTGGTTCTGAAAAACTGTTTTTT. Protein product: CASSPTPGEGGSEKLFF.

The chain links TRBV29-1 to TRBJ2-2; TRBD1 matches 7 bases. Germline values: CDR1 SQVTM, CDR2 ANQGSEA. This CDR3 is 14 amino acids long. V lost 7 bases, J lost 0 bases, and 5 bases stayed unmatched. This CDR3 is CSAQGTANTGELFF. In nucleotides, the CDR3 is TGCAGCGCCCAAGGGACAGCGAACACCGGGGAGCTGTTTTTT.

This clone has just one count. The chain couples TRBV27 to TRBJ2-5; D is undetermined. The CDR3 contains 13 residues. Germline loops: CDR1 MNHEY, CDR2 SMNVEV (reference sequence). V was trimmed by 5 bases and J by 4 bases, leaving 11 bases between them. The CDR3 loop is CASSPRVRETQYF. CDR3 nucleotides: TGTGCCAGCAGTCCTCGGGTACGAGAGACCCAGTACTTC.

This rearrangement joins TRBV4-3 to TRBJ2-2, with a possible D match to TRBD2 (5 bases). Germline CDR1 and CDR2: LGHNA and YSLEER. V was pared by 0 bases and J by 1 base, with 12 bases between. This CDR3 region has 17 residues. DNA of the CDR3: TGCGCCAGCAGCCAAGAAGCAGCGGTTAGGAACACCGGGGAGCTGTTTTTT. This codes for CASSQEAAVRNTGELFF.